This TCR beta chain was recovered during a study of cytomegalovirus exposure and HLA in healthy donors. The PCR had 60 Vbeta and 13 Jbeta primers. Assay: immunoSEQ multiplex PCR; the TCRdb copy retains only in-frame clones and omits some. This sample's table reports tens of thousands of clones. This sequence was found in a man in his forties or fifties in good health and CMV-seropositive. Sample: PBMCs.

The CDR3 spells CASSLLGLAGGGADTQYF. In DNA, the CDR3 is TGCGCCAGCAGCTTGTTAGGACTAGCGGGCGGAGGAGCAGATACGCAGTATTTT. V gene TRBV5-1 combines with J gene TRBJ2-3, with TRBD2 identical over 11 bases. The CDR3 is 18 residues long. Per germline, CDR1 SGHRS and CDR2 YFSETQ. The V and J ends lost 1 base and 4 bases, in that order; junction bases with no gene match: 11.